This is a list of T cell receptor beta chains from one sample in a study of CD8 T cells in ankylosing spondylitis. In TCRdb, the 5' RACE reads were re-called with MiXCR into one record per CDR3 protein. The sample includes roughly 440,000 distinct CDR3 sequences, about a sixth of them seen just once. Sequencing was carried out using blood, either unsorted or a sorted T cell fraction (not recorded which). These receptors came from a male donor with ankylosing spondylitis. Both conserved end residues are part of each CDR3. D genes are given only for firm matches. Only part of the rows carry a size: once, few, many, or a class if the clone is expanded.

V,size,J,D,DNA,CDR3
TRBV11-1,NA,TRBJ1-1,NA,TGTGCCAGCAGCTTAGGAGCATCGGGGGCTTTGGGATTTAGGACTGAAGCTTTCTTT,CASSLGASGALGFRTEAFF
TRBV7-3,few,TRBJ2-2,TRBD2,TGTGCCAGCAGCTTTGGTAGCGGGGTCATCACCGGGGAGCTGTTTTTT,CASSFGSGVITGELFF
TRBV9,NA,TRBJ1-2,TRBD1,TGTGCCAGCAGCTCGAGAAGAACAGGGGGTGGCTATGGCTACACCTTC,CASSSRRTGGGYGYTF
TRBV6-6,few,TRBJ2-7,TRBD1,TGTGCCAGTCGGACAGGGGAGCTCTCCGAGCAGTACTTC,CASRTGELSEQYF
TRBV11-2,many,TRBJ2-1,NA,TGTGCCAGCAGCGGAGACAAGCACTCCTACAATGAGCAGTTCTTC,CASSGDKHSYNEQFF
TRBV6-1,NA,TRBJ1-5,NA,TGTGCCAGCATCTCGCCGGGAACAGGGAGGAATCAGCCCCAGCATTTT,CASISPGTGRNQPQHF
TRBV15,NA,TRBJ2-5,NA,TGTGCCACCAGCGGACCCCGGGAGACCCAGTACTTC,CATSGPRETQYF
TRBV20-1,NA,TRBJ1-2,TRBD1,TGCAGTGCAGAAGACAGGGGCTATGGCTACACCTTC,CSAEDRGYGYTF
TRBV29-1,few,TRBJ1-4,NA,TGCAGCGTTGAAGTGGGTGAAAAACTGTTTTTT,CSVEVGEKLFF
TRBV19,NA,TRBJ2-1,NA,TGTGCCAGCGCGAGAGACCCTGGGGGTGAGCAGTTCTTC,CASARDPGGEQFF
TRBV18,NA,TRBJ1-1,TRBD1,TGTGCCAGCTCACCATTGGCAGGGGGAGACACTGAAGCTTTCTTT,CASSPLAGGDTEAFF
TRBV5-1,NA,TRBJ2-7,NA,TGCGCCAGCAGTGGAAAAACCACTGGTTCCTACGAGCAGTACTTC,CASSGKTTGSYEQYF
TRBV6-5,few,TRBJ2-5,NA,TGTGCCAGCAGGCGAGCAGGGGAGACCCAGTACTTC,CASRRAGETQYF
TRBV15,few,TRBJ2-3,TRBD2,TGTGCCACCAGCAGAAGTAGCGGGAGTAGCACAGATACGCAGTATTTT,CATSRSSGSSTDTQYF
TRBV29-1,NA,TRBJ1-4,TRBD1,TGCAGCGCCGTACAGGGGGCTGATGGAAAACTGTTTTTT,CSAVQGADGKLFF
TRBV7-9,NA,TRBJ2-7,NA,TGTGCCAGCAGCTTTACGGCGCAGGGGCGGACATACGAGCAGTACTTC,CASSFTAQGRTYEQYF
TRBV7-2,many,TRBJ1-1,NA,TGTGCCAGCAGCCAACGTAGTGGGGGCGGCGCTGAAGCTTTCTTT,CASSQRSGGGAEAFF
TRBV4-2,few,TRBJ1-6,NA,TGTGCCAGCAGCCAACGGGGCCTCAATTCACCCCTCCACTTT,CASSQRGLNSPLHF
TRBV7-9,NA,TRBJ2-7,TRBD2,TGTGCCAGCAGCACCAGACTAGCGGGGACGTCCTACGAGCAGTACTTC,CASSTRLAGTSYEQYF
TRBV7-2,few,TRBJ2-7,NA,TGTGCCAGCAGCAAAGGAGGGACAGTGAGCTACGAGCAGTACTTC,CASSKGGTVSYEQYF
TRBV12-3/TRBV12-4,NA,TRBJ1-4,NA,TGTGCCAGCAGCCAACAGGTGTCTAATGAAAAACTGTTTTTT,CASSQQVSNEKLFF
TRBV30,few,TRBJ2-2,NA,TGTGCCTGGAGTCGGACCCCTTGGGGCGGGGAGCTGTTTTTT,CAWSRTPWGGELFF
TRBV2,NA,TRBJ2-3,NA,TGTGCCAGCAATGGGTATAGCACAGATACGCAGTATTTT,CASNGYSTDTQYF
TRBV11-1,NA,TRBJ1-1,TRBD1,TGTGCCAGCAGCTTAGCGCTCGGACAGGGAAGGTTGCACACTGAAGCTTTCTTT,CASSLALGQGRLHTEAFF
TRBV2,NA,TRBJ2-5,NA,TGTGCCAGCAGCCTGACAGGTGATCAAGAGACCCAGTACTTC,CASSLTGDQETQYF
TRBV18,few,TRBJ2-1,NA,TGTGCCAGCTCACCACCCGGAGGGAGCTCCTACAATGAGCAGTTCTTC,CASSPPGGSSYNEQFF
TRBV15,few,TRBJ2-7,NA,TGTGCCACCAGCAGGGAGACCACCTACGAGCAGTACTTC,CATSRETTYEQYF
TRBV20-1,few,TRBJ2-1,TRBD2,TGCAGTGCTCAAGGGACTAGCGGGAGATATGAGCAGTTCTTC,CSAQGTSGRYEQFF
TRBV25-1,NA,TRBJ2-7,TRBD1,TGTGCCAGGGCAGCCGGGACAGGGATCGAGCAGTACTTC,CARAAGTGIEQYF
TRBV9,NA,TRBJ1-5,NA,TGTGCCAGCAGCGTAGGGGACTCCTACAATCAGCCCCAGCATTTT,CASSVGDSYNQPQHF
TRBV7-6,few,TRBJ2-1,NA,TGTGCCAGCAGCTTAGCGGTGGGTGGACCCCCAGGGTTCTTC,CASSLAVGGPPGFF
TRBV24-1,NA,TRBJ2-1,NA,TGTGCCACCAGTGATTCACTTCGAGGGGTTCGGCAGTTCTTC,CATSDSLRGVRQFF
TRBV4-2,NA,TRBJ1-6,NA,TGTGCCAGCAGCCAAGGACCCGAAGGCTCACCCCTCCACTTT,CASSQGPEGSPLHF
TRBV12-3/TRBV12-4,many,TRBJ1-1,TRBD1,TGTGCCAGCAGATACAGGGGATCTAGACGAGAAGCTTTCTTT,CASRYRGSRREAFF
TRBV27,NA,TRBJ2-1,TRBD1,TGTGCCAGCAGGAACCTGGGACAGGGGACACAAATTGGGTTCTTC,CASRNLGQGTQIGFF
TRBV28,few,TRBJ2-5,TRBD2,TGTGCCAGCAGCCCCGGACTAGCGGCTCAAGAGACCCAGTACTTC,CASSPGLAAQETQYF